The 21 T cell receptor beta chains in this list originate from one sample, sequenced in a study of CD39 and CD103 CD8 tumor-infiltrating T cells. TCRdb keeps only in-frame clones here, not all; method: immunoSEQ multiplex PCR. The sample contains thousands of clones, around two thirds of which appear only once. Sequenced material: CD8+ T cells sorted from blood. As to subset: total memory CD8 T cells (CD45RA-CCR7+/-) from blood or uninvolved lymph node. Receptors were obtained from a human donor with head and neck squamous cell carcinoma.

The J gene is TRBJ1-2, the V gene TRBV27; D ambiguous. This CDR3 has 14 amino acids. Germline CDR1 MNHEY, CDR2 SMNVEV (reference sequence). V dropped 5 bases and J dropped 4 bases, with 14 bases sitting between them. CDR3 in amino acids: CASSPLQDFYGYTF. The CDR3 nucleotides are TGTGCCAGCAGTCCCCTCCAGGACTTCTATGGCTACACCTTC.

The genes are TRBV29-1 and TRBJ1-2; 9 nucleotides align to TRBD1. Germline-derived CDR1 and CDR2 are SQVTM and ANQGSEA. This CDR3 has 16 amino acids. V lost 1 base to trimming and J lost 3 bases; unmatched junction nucleotides: 9. This CDR3 is CSVEGAPGQGHYGYTF. The CDR3 coding sequence is TGCAGCGTTGAAGGGGCCCCGGGACAGGGTCACTATGGCTACACCTTC.

This clone was observed a few times. This sequence joins TRBV5-4 and TRBJ1-2; TRBD1 agrees at 9 bases. Germline V gene sequence: CDR1 SGHNT, CDR2 YYREEE (reference sequence). The CDR3 is 17 residues long. J gave up 3 bases and V 3 bases, and 12 bases lay outside the gene matches. The chain's CDR3 is CASSYDRGSHKDYGYTF. In DNA form, the CDR3 reads TGTGCCAGCAGCTACGACAGGGGGTCCCATAAGGACTATGGCTACACCTTC.

The V gene is TRBV27, the J gene TRBJ2-7; no firm D call. V lost 4 bases and J 0 bases, leaving 16 bases between the germline ends. The CDR3 consists of 16 residues. Looked up from germline, CDR1 is MNHEY and CDR2 is SMNVEV (reference sequence). The CDR3 nucleotides are TGTGCCAGCAGTTCTACAGTTACTGCAAGCTCCTACGAGCAGTACTTC. Translation: CASSSTVTASSYEQYF.

This chain joins TRBV11-2 and TRBJ2-1; TRBD2 is a possible D gene (7 bases). Germline CDR1 is SGHAT and CDR2 is FQNNGV. V was clipped by 0 bases and J by 0 bases, with 12 bases between them. The CDR3 is 17 residues long. CDR3 nucleotides: TGTGCCAGCAGCTTAGATCGGGGGGCCAGCTCCTACAATGAGCAGTTCTTC. Its protein is CASSLDRGASSYNEQFF.

V is TRBV5-6 and J is TRBJ2-5, with 9 bases lining up with TRBD1. Germline assignment: CDR1 SGHDT and CDR2 YYEEEE. This CDR3 region has 16 residues. With V trimmed by 0 bases and J by 3 bases, 6 bases remained unmatched. The CDR3 region is CASSLGWTGDEETQYF. The CDR3, as DNA: TGTGCCAGCAGCTTGGGGTGGACAGGGGATGAAGAGACCCAGTACTTC.

The gene calls are TRBV21-1 and TRBJ1-2; TRBD1 is taken as the D call from the table, unchecked against the DNA. TRBV21-1 is noted as a pseudogene. The CDR3 extends over 15 amino acids. The CDR3 DNA is TGTGCCAGCAGCAACCGACAGGGTAAAACCTATGGCTACACCTTC. It specifies CASSNRQGKTYGYTF.

This chain joins TRBV13 and TRBJ1-2; 8 nucleotides match TRBD1. The CDR3 loop spans 14 amino acids. With V trimmed by 5 bases and J by 3 bases, 5 bases remained unmatched. Germline CDR1 and CDR2: PRHDT and FYEKMQ (reference sequence). The CDR3 region is CASSLQGDDYGYTF. The CDR3 DNA follows: TGTGCCAGCAGCCTACAGGGGGACGACTATGGCTACACCTTC.

The gene calls are TRBV7-9 and TRBJ2-3; tentative D call: TRBD2 (6 bases). With 4 bases removed from V and 6 bases from J, the gap between germline ends came to 11 bases. Germline V gene lookup returns CDR1 SEHNR and CDR2 FQNEAQ (reference sequence). This CDR3 contains 13 residues. The CDR3 bases are TGTGCCAGCAGCTCTCCGGGGGAGGATACGCAGTATTTT. Protein sequence: CASSSPGEDTQYF.

The chain recombines TRBV18 with TRBJ2-7, with 7 bases fitting TRBD1. CDR1 is KGHSH and CDR2 is LQKENI in the germline V gene. This CDR3 has 13 amino acids. Trimming removed 5 bases from V and 5 bases from J; junction bases left unmatched: 6. The CDR3, as DNA: TGTGCCAGCTCAAAGTGGACAGGACACGAGCAGTACTTC. Translated: CASSKWTGHEQYF.

The chain is built from TRBV4-3 and TRBJ2-1; 9 bases fit TRBD2. The CDR3 runs 15 residues. V shed 0 bases and J 4 bases; nucleotides not matched to a gene: 1. Per the germline V gene, CDR1 is LGHNA and CDR2 is YSLEER. The CDR3 region is CASSQESGGYNEQFF. CDR3 in DNA: TGCGCCAGCAGCCAAGAAAGCGGGGGGTACAATGAGCAGTTCTTC.

V is TRBV7-2 and J is TRBJ2-3; maybe TRBD1 (5 bases). The length of the CDR3 is 13 residues. Germline assignment: CDR1 SGHTA and CDR2 FQGNSA. Trimming removed 4 bases at V and 4 bases at J, with 9 bases between. As DNA, the CDR3 is TGTGCCAGCAGCTCACAAGGGGCAGATACGCAGTATTTT. Amino acid sequence: CASSSQGADTQYF.

The rearrangement links TRBV7-2 to TRBJ2-7, with TRBD1 as a possible D gene (6 bases). The germline V and J ends were trimmed by 1 base and 7 bases, with 11 bases remaining between them. Germline CDR1 is SGHTA and CDR2 is FQGNSA. CDR3 length: 13 residues. The CDR3 reads CASSLDGTKEQYF. As DNA, the CDR3 is TGTGCCAGCAGCTTAGATGGGACAAAAGAGCAGTACTTC.

V is TRBV19 and J is TRBJ2-1; D is ambiguous. CDR1 LNHDA and CDR2 SQIVND come from the germline V gene (reference sequence). V was clipped by 7 bases and J by 0 bases, with 10 bases between them. The CDR3 runs to 14 residues. The CDR3 loop reads CASKSRRSYNEQFF. As DNA, the CDR3 is TGTGCCAGTAAGTCTAGACGCTCCTACAATGAGCAGTTCTTC.

In its sample, this clone was seen a few times. This chain links TRBV6-5 with TRBJ2-1; 7 bases map to TRBD1. The germline V gene has CDR1 MNHEY and CDR2 SVGAGI. V lost 5 bases to trimming and J lost 0 bases; unmatched junction nucleotides: 4. The length of the CDR3 is 15 residues. CDR3 bases: TGTGCCAGCAGTCCCAGGGGGAGCTCCTACAATGAGCAGTTCTTC. Translated: CASSPRGSSYNEQFF.

This chain's CDR3 is CASSYSPDRGYYGYTF. In nucleotides, the CDR3 is TGTGCCAGCAGTTACTCTCCGGACAGGGGGTACTATGGCTACACCTTC. J is TRBJ1-2 and V is TRBV6-5; the match to TRBD1 covers 10 bases. CDR3 length: 16 residues. Germline-derived CDR1 and CDR2 are MNHEY and SVGAGI. V gave up 0 bases and J gave up 3 bases; unmatched junction bases: 4.

This chain joins TRBV14 and TRBJ1-1; D might be TRBD1 (6 bases). Germline V CDR1 and CDR2: SGHDN, FVKESK. The CDR3 extends over 12 amino acids. Trimming stripped 6 bases from V and 11 bases from J, with 16 bases between. Here the CDR3 DNA reads TGTGCCAGCAGTTCGACAGGCCCATGGGCTTTCTTT. Protein product: CASSSTGPWAFF.

CDR3 coding DNA: TGTGCCAGCAGGCCGGGGGGGCTTCAAGAGACCCAGTACTTC. The encoded protein is CASRPGGLQETQYF. The gene calls are TRBV7-9 and TRBJ2-5; 8 bases are shared with TRBD2. The CDR3 runs 14 residues. J was trimmed by 2 bases and V by 6 bases; bases with no gene match: 5. Germline V gene data show CDR1 as SEHNR and CDR2 as FQNEAQ (reference sequence).

By proportion, this clone is medium-sized. The CDR3 protein is CAWSFGTEAFF. CDR3 nucleotides: TGTGCCTGGAGTTTCGGCACTGAAGCTTTCTTT. V and J are TRBV30 and TRBJ1-1; D remains unclear. CDR3 length equals 11 residues. Germline V gene lookup returns CDR1 GTSNPN and CDR2 SVGIG (reference sequence). Trimming stripped 2 bases from V and 4 bases from J, with 5 bases between.

This clone was found a few times. The chain uses TRBV13 and TRBJ2-3; 12 nucleotides line up with TRBD2. From germline, CDR1 is PRHDT and CDR2 FYEKMQ (reference sequence). V shed 5 bases and J 0 bases; nucleotides not matched to a gene: 3. The CDR3 contains 16 residues. CDR3 sequence: CASSQGLAGSTDTQYF. As DNA, the CDR3 is TGTGCCAGCAGCCAAGGACTAGCGGGGAGCACAGATACGCAGTATTTT.

The CDR3 loop is CASSHKRTGENTGELFF. The CDR3, as DNA: TGTGCCAGCAGCCACAAAAGGACAGGGGAGAACACCGGGGAGCTGTTTTTT. The chain is built from TRBV13 and TRBJ2-2; 9 nucleotides align to TRBD1. CDR1 and CDR2 from the germline V gene are PRHDT and FYEKMQ (reference sequence). The V gene end was trimmed by 5 bases and the J gene end by 1 base; junction bases not matched to a gene: 8. The length of the CDR3 is 17 residues.